A single sample is the source of the 17 T cell receptor beta chains below, sequenced in a study of tissue T cells after allogeneic stem cell transplantation. Only in-frame clones appear in the TCRdb table, and some are missing; sequencing was by immunoSEQ multiplex PCR. The sample lists some 12,000 clones, approximately 63% occurring once. The specimen comprised tissue from the right colon, sampled at autopsy. Every receptor here comes from a woman aged 18 to 55 with breast cancer.

The chain has TRBV6-2 or TRBV6-3 and TRBJ1-6; weak D call: TRBD1 (6 bases). V lost 2 bases to trimming and J lost 7 bases, with 18 bases between them. Germline loops: CDR1 MNHEY, CDR2 SVGEGT. The CDR3 is 17 amino acids. The DNA of the CDR3 is TGTGCCAGCAGTTACCCTACAGGGAACCCCTCCAATTCACCCCTCCACTTT. Amino acids: CASSYPTGNPSNSPLHF.

Only a few counts were recorded for this clone. V is TRBV9 and J is TRBJ2-1; D remains unclear. V lost 3 bases to trimming and J lost 7 bases, with 14 bases between them. The CDR3 runs to 14 residues. Germline V gene sequence: CDR1 SGDLS, CDR2 YYNGEE. CDR3 nucleotide sequence: TGTGCCAGCAGCGCAACGAGCGAGGTGAATGAGCAGTTCTTC. The encoded protein is CASSATSEVNEQFF.

This sequence joins TRBV19 and TRBJ2-3; no clear D gene. V was trimmed by 6 bases and J by 5 bases, leaving 6 bases between them. Per germline, CDR1 LNHDA and CDR2 SQIVND (reference sequence). The CDR3 is made up of 11 amino acids. DNA for the CDR3: TGTGCCAGTAGCAGGAGAGATACGCAGTATTTT. Its translation is CASSRRDTQYF.

The CDR3 region is CASSLFEGAAEAFF. For the CDR3, the DNA is TGTGCCAGCAGCTTATTCGAGGGGGCAGCTGAAGCTTTCTTT. The J gene is TRBJ1-1, the V gene TRBV5-6; 7 bases align to TRBD1. The V gene's germline CDR1 is SGHDT and CDR2 YYEEEE. The CDR3 has 14 residues. The ends lost 2 bases at V and 6 bases at J; junction bases unmatched: 7.

This clone was found a few times. The sample has other DNA sequences that encode this CDR3 too. V and J are TRBV11-1 and TRBJ1-1; weak D call: TRBD1 (5 bases). The V gene lost 1 base and the J gene lost 4 bases, with 10 bases spanning the gap. The CDR3 totals 14 residues. The germline CDR1 and CDR2 sequences are SGHAT and FQDESV (reference sequence). CDR3 DNA sequence: TGTGCCAGCAGCTTAGGAAGGGGCTCCACTGAAGCTTTCTTT. Protein: CASSLGRGSTEAFF.

This sequence joins TRBV4-3 and TRBJ1-1; D remains unclear. Germline lookup yields CDR1 LGHNA and CDR2 YSLEER. This CDR3 is 13 amino acids long. The V and J ends lost 4 bases and 3 bases respectively, with 9 bases between them. CDR3 residues: CASSLRLYTEAFF. CDR3 nucleotide sequence: TGCGCCAGCAGCCTCCGGTTGTACACTGAAGCTTTCTTT.

The chain couples TRBV10-2 to TRBJ2-6; 16 positions agree with TRBD2. The junction had 3 bases not matched to a gene; V was cut back by 2 bases and J by 2 bases. Germline V CDR1 and CDR2: WSHSY, SAAADI. The CDR3 extends over 19 amino acids. The CDR3 reads CASSEPGLAGGTGANVLTF. The CDR3 DNA reads as TGCGCCAGCAGTGAGCCGGGACTAGCGGGAGGGACTGGGGCCAACGTCCTGACTTTC.

The chain employs TRBV5-1 and TRBJ2-7; possibly TRBD1 for D (7 bases). CDR3 length: 15 residues. Between the trimmed V and J ends, which lost 0 bases and 4 bases, there was a span of 14 bases. The germline CDR1 and CDR2 sequences are SGHRS and YFSETQ. Here the CDR3 DNA reads TGCGCCAGCAGCTTGGAGGGCCAGGGGGGTTACGAGCAGTACTTC. Its translation: CASSLEGQGGYEQYF.

The genes are TRBV27 and TRBJ1-6; D ambiguous. CDR3 length: 16 residues. V was cut by 6 bases and J by 7 bases, with 19 bases left in between. CDR1 is MNHEY and CDR2 is SMNVEV in the germline V gene (reference sequence). CDR3: CASSPNRARYNSPLHF. The CDR3 nucleotides read TGTGCCAGCAGCCCCAACCGAGCACGATACAATTCACCCCTCCACTTT.

The genes are TRBV5-4 and TRBJ2-3, with D maybe TRBD2 (5 bases). Germline assignment: CDR1 SGHNT and CDR2 YYREEE (reference sequence). The V and J ends lost 0 bases and 2 bases respectively, with 7 bases between them. CDR3 length: 14 residues. This CDR3 is CASSLGGYTDTQYF. The DNA of the CDR3 is TGTGCCAGCAGCTTGGGCGGGTACACAGATACGCAGTATTTT.

The chain has TRBV6-2 or TRBV6-3 and TRBJ1-1; 8 bases map to TRBD1. Unmatched junction bases numbered 3, after V lost 5 bases and J lost 4 bases. This CDR3 region has 13 residues. CDR1 MNHEY and CDR2 SVGEGT come from the germline V gene. CDR3 DNA sequence: TGTGCCAGCAGTACAACAGGGGGCACTGAAGCTTTCTTT. Amino acid sequence: CASSTTGGTEAFF.

This sequence joins TRBV12-5 and TRBJ2-3; the match to TRBD1 covers 10 bases. V lost 5 bases, J lost 4 bases, and 6 bases stayed unmatched. Per germline, CDR1 LGHNT and CDR2 FRNRAP. The CDR3 is made up of 15 amino acids. The DNA of the CDR3 is TGTGCTAGTGGTAGTGGGACAGGGGCATCAGATACGCAGTATTTT. The encoded protein is CASGSGTGASDTQYF. Combining the CDR3 with reference TRBV12-5 and TRBJ2-3 gives the whole variable domain DARVTQTPRHKVTEMGQEVTMRCQPILGHNTVFWYRQTMMQGLELLAYFRNRAPLDDSGMPKDRFSAEMPDATLATLKIQPSEPRDSAVYFCASGSGTGASDTQYFGPGTRLTVL.

This chain uses TRBV5-4 with TRBJ2-3; D ambiguous. Trimming shortened V by 2 bases and J by 0 bases, and 4 bases separated the two germline ends. The germline V gene encodes CDR1 SGHNT and CDR2 YYREEE (reference sequence). This CDR3 comprises 13 residues. The CDR3 DNA is TGTGCCAGCAGCTTTAGTAGCACAGATACGCAGTATTTT. Encoded protein: CASSFSSTDTQYF.

The rearrangement links TRBV19 to TRBJ1-1; D is perhaps TRBD1 (6 bases). V was pared by 9 bases and J by 2 bases, with 13 bases between. This CDR3 has 13 residues. Germline V CDR1 and CDR2: LNHDA, SQIVND (reference sequence). Written as DNA, the CDR3 is TGTGCCAGCGCTGACAGGTTCAACACTGAAGCTTTCTTT. Translating gives CASADRFNTEAFF.

In its sample, this clone was seen a few times. This rearrangement joins TRBV11-2 to TRBJ2-1; TRBD2 matches 7 bases. This CDR3 region has 16 residues. Unmatched junction bases numbered 12, after V lost 5 bases and J lost 5 bases. CDR1 and CDR2 from the germline V gene are SGHAT and FQNNGV. The CDR3 loop reads CASSPLGPGGDNEQFF. CDR3 coding DNA: TGTGCCAGCAGCCCCCTCGGGCCGGGAGGAGACAATGAGCAGTTCTTC.

This clone was seen a handful of times. The chain combines TRBV5-1 with TRBJ2-2; 7 bases fit TRBD1. CDR3 length equals 16 residues. The junction had 13 bases not matched to a gene; V was cut back by 4 bases and J by 7 bases. Germline V lookup: CDR1 SGHRS, CDR2 YFSETQ. The CDR3: CASSASTGVPGGELFF. The CDR3 DNA is TGCGCCAGCAGCGCCTCTACAGGGGTACCAGGCGGGGAGCTGTTTTTT.

This clone appeared a single time. The chain is built from TRBV7-2 and TRBJ2-5; no clear D gene. Germline CDR1 reads SGHTA; CDR2 reads FQGNSA. This CDR3 is 14 amino acids long. Trimming pared 4 bases from V and 5 bases from J, leaving 14 bases between. The DNA of the CDR3 is TGTGCCAGCAGCTACGGAATGGTTGGGGAGACCCAGTACTTC. Its protein product is CASSYGMVGETQYF.